This T cell receptor (beta chain) was sequenced for a study of spatial heterogeneity in lung cancer. Individually, TCR cDNA molecules were each labelled with a unique molecular identifier. Each CDR3 protein is one row after TCRdb ran MiXCR on the 5' RACE reads. The table includes tens of thousands of distinct CDR3 sequences, 5.4% detected once. Noted time point: blood at routine non-recurrence follow-up after resection. In its sample, this clonotype was seen many times. The ends were cut back, 6 bases at V and 9 bases at J, with 12 bases in the middle. The germline CDR1 and CDR2 sequences are MDHEN and SYDVKM. The CDR3 contains 12 residues.

The material was PBMCs, obtained at follow-up. The chain recombines TRBV28 with TRBJ2-1, with a possible D match to TRBD2 (6 bases). This TCR derives from a female donor with early-stage non-small cell lung cancer. CDR3 nucleotides: TGTGCCAGCAGCCCGACGGAGGGTGAGCAGTTCTTC. Its translation: CASSPTEGEQFF.